The 27 T cell receptor beta chains listed next were all sequenced from one sample in a study of shared clonotypes between healthy human individuals. Some clones are missing from TCRdb's copy, which holds only in-frame ones; the method was immunoSEQ multiplex PCR. The profile shows 2 million to 2.5 million clones, approximately 94% of them singletons. The material sequenced was naive CD4+ T cells sorted from blood. Subset here: CD45RA+ positively selected. These receptors were taken from a man between 18 and 29 years old in good health.

This rearrangement joins TRBV4-1 to TRBJ1-1; no clear D gene. The CDR3 runs to 16 residues. CDR1 MGHRA and CDR2 YSYEKL come from the germline V gene. Trimming took off 0 bases at V and 4 bases at J, with 15 bases between the two ends. CDR3 in DNA: TGCGCCAGCAGCCAAGATGGGGTTTCGAGGGTCACTGAAGCTTTCTTT. It translates to CASSQDGVSRVTEAFF.

V gene TRBV19 combines with J gene TRBJ2-1; D may be TRBD1 or TRBD2 (5 bases each). This CDR3 comprises 14 residues. Germline values: CDR1 LNHDA, CDR2 SQIVND (reference sequence). The V end lost 6 bases, the J end lost 7 bases, and 16 bases lay between the germline ends. As DNA, the CDR3 is TGTGCCAGTAGCCCGGACCCGGGGACGAATGAGCAGTTCTTC. Its translation: CASSPDPGTNEQFF.

This rearrangement joins TRBV10-3 to TRBJ1-1; tentative D call: TRBD1 (5 bases). CDR1 and CDR2 (germline): ENHRY, SYGVKD. The CDR3 consists of 12 residues. Deletions cut 6 bases from V and 6 bases from J, with 11 bases between. CDR3 in amino acids: CAISPQGSEAFF. CDR3 nucleotides: TGTGCCATCAGCCCCCAGGGTTCTGAAGCTTTCTTT.

Comments on this clone: A much bigger clone sits one base away, suggesting this may be a read error. The chain links TRBV6-5 to TRBJ2-7; D gene unclear. Germline CDR1 reads MNHEY; CDR2 reads SVGAGI. The CDR3 is 11 residues long. The germline V and J ends were trimmed by 6 bases and 3 bases, with 6 bases remaining between them. The CDR3 nucleotides read TGTGCCAGCAGCTCGGTCTACGAGCAGTACTTC. Protein sequence: CASSSVYEQYF.

The CDR3 coding sequence is TGCGCCAGCAGCTTCGCGACTAGTCTTATTCCAGATACGCAGTATTTT. It specifies CASSFATSLIPDTQYF. The chain couples TRBV5-1 to TRBJ2-3, with D possibly being TRBD2 (6 bases). From germline, CDR1 is SGHRS and CDR2 YFSETQ. The CDR3 extends over 16 amino acids. V was clipped by 2 bases and J by 4 bases, with 17 bases between them.

Concerning this clone: Other DNA variants within this sample encode the same CDR3. This chain links TRBV15 with TRBJ1-1; D not resolved. CDR1 LNHNV and CDR2 YYDKDF come from the germline V gene (reference sequence). The CDR3 contains 13 residues. The V end lost 1 base, the J end lost 1 base, and 4 bases lay between the germline ends. The CDR3 bases are TGTGCCACCAGCAGAGGGGGGAACACTGAAGCTTTCTTT. Encoded protein: CATSRGGNTEAFF.

This clone was seen more than once but under ten times. The chain is built from TRBV11-2 and TRBJ1-4; 10 nucleotides match TRBD1. The CDR3 is made up of 16 amino acids. Germline V gives CDR1 SGHAT, CDR2 FQNNGV. V was clipped by 5 bases and J by 9 bases; unmatched bases: 12. The CDR3 loop reads CASSPNRDRGGQKLFF. In DNA, the CDR3 is TGTGCCAGCAGCCCGAACCGGGACAGGGGAGGGCAAAAACTGTTTTTT.

This chain links TRBV6-5 with TRBJ2-1, with unresolved D. CDR3 length: 13 amino acids. The germline V gene encodes CDR1 MNHEY and CDR2 SVGAGI. V was trimmed by 7 bases and J by 7 bases, leaving 14 bases between them. The DNA for the CDR3 is TGTGCCAGCAAAACAGCAGGCAGGAATGAGCAGTTCTTC. It encodes CASKTAGRNEQFF.

The rearrangement joins TRBV10-3 to TRBJ2-7; 9 bases match TRBD2. Germline V CDR1 and CDR2: ENHRY, SYGVKD. With 0 bases clipped from V and 7 bases from J, the junction kept 13 bases outside the gene matches. CDR3 length equals 17 residues. Here the CDR3 DNA reads TGTGCCATCAGTGAGTCGAGGGCAATAGCGGGAGAACATGAGCAGTACTTC. It is translated as CAISESRAIAGEHEQYF.

The gene calls are TRBV6-6 and TRBJ1-1, with a possible D match to TRBD1 (6 bases). CDR3 size: 14 residues. Per the germline V gene, CDR1 is MNHNY and CDR2 is SVGAGI (reference sequence). Trimming took 6 bases from V and 0 from J, leaving 11 bases between them. The CDR3 loop reads CASSPRDMNTEAFF. The CDR3 coding sequence is TGTGCCAGCAGCCCCCGGGACATGAACACTGAAGCTTTCTTT.

The gene calls are TRBV5-1 and TRBJ2-7; D is unclear. The length of the CDR3 is 17 residues. V was clipped by 0 bases and J by 1 base, with 17 bases between them. Germline V gene sequence: CDR1 SGHRS, CDR2 YFSETQ. This CDR3 is CASSLAGPGWSSYEQYF. For the CDR3, the DNA is TGCGCCAGCAGCTTGGCCGGGCCAGGTTGGTCGTCCTACGAGCAGTACTTC.

Details on this clone: One junction end disagrees with the germline gene, perhaps due to a read error. V usage is TRBV28 and J usage is TRBJ2-7; 12 nucleotides line up with TRBD1. This CDR3 region has 17 residues. The germline V gene has CDR1 MDHEN and CDR2 SYDVKM. This CDR3 reads CASSLFPGQGASYEQYF. The CDR3 region has the DNA TGTGCCAGCAGCTTATTCCCGGGACAGGGGGCATCCTACGAGCAGTACTTC.

The chain couples TRBV6-5 to TRBJ2-7; D remains unclear. Germline CDR1 reads MNHEY; CDR2 reads SVGAGI. This CDR3 spans 11 amino acids. V lost 6 bases and J lost 6, with 9 bases in between. The CDR3 sequence is CASSWVGEQYF. CDR3 in DNA: TGTGCCAGCAGCTGGGTGGGCGAGCAGTACTTC.

Details on this clone: The same CDR3 also results from other DNA sequences found in this sample. V is TRBV7-2 and J is TRBJ2-4; D is unclear. The V gene's germline CDR1 is SGHTA and CDR2 FQGNSA. The CDR3 runs 13 residues. Trimming stripped 3 bases from V and 5 bases from J, with 8 bases between. DNA for the CDR3: TGTGCCAGCAGCTTGGGCGGAGAAAACATTCAGTACTTC. It codes for CASSLGGENIQYF.

To note about this clone: The sample contains more than one DNA sequence encoding this CDR3. V is TRBV11-3 and J is TRBJ2-7, with TRBD1 matching over 8 bases. Germline loops: CDR1 SGHNT, CDR2 YENEEA. There are 14 residues in the CDR3. V shed 5 bases, J shed 0 bases, and the junction held 3 bases outside the gene matches. CDR3 loop: CASSPGGSSYEQYF. The CDR3 region has the DNA TGTGCCAGCAGCCCAGGGGGCAGCTCCTACGAGCAGTACTTC.

The CDR3 loop reads CASSFRLAGDTQYF. The CDR3 coding sequence is TGCGCCAGCAGCTTCCGATTAGCGGGAGATACGCAGTATTTT. The chain combines TRBV5-1 with TRBJ2-3; TRBD2 agrees at 7 bases. V dropped 2 bases and J dropped 5; count of bases not matched to a gene: 5. Germline values: CDR1 SGHRS, CDR2 YFSETQ. The CDR3 runs 14 residues.

This chain connects TRBV6-1 to TRBJ2-5; D perhaps matches TRBD1 (5 bases). Germline V gene data show CDR1 as MNHNS and CDR2 as SASEGT. This CDR3 region has 14 residues. The V and J ends lost 2 bases and 4 bases respectively, with 11 bases between them. CDR3: CASSEQGWLETQYF. In nucleotides, the CDR3 is TGTGCCAGCAGTGAACAGGGTTGGTTAGAGACCCAGTACTTC.

This clone came up once. The chain recombines TRBV18 with TRBJ2-5; D remains ambiguous. This CDR3 is 14 amino acids long. CDR1 is KGHSH and CDR2 is LQKENI in the germline V gene. V was trimmed by 6 bases and J by 1 base, leaving 12 bases between them. This CDR3 reads CASSHPGTQETQYF. CDR3 sequence (DNA): TGTGCCAGCTCGCACCCCGGAACCCAAGAGACCCAGTACTTC.

V gene TRBV27 combines with J gene TRBJ2-3; unclear D gene. The CDR3 loop spans 14 amino acids. Germline values: CDR1 MNHEY, CDR2 SMNVEV (reference sequence). Between the trimmed V and J ends, which lost 6 bases and 6 bases, there was a span of 16 bases. For the CDR3, the DNA is TGTGCCAGCAGCCCCTCTACTCGGACCGATACGCAGTATTTT. Amino acids: CASSPSTRTDTQYF.

This chain links TRBV2 with TRBJ2-7, with a tentative D call TRBD1 (5 bases). CDR3 length: 12 amino acids. Germline V gene data show CDR1 as SNHLY and CDR2 as FYNNEI. With 4 bases removed from V and 6 bases from J, the gap between germline ends came to 10 bases. The CDR3 spells CASSGAGLEQYF. The DNA for the CDR3 is TGTGCCAGCAGTGGTGCAGGGCTCGAGCAGTACTTC.

The chain employs TRBV4-3 and TRBJ1-1, with a possible D match to TRBD1 (5 bases). Germline values: CDR1 LGHNA, CDR2 YSLEER. This CDR3 has 17 residues. Trimming stripped 1 base from V and 6 bases from J, with 21 bases between. CDR3 coding DNA: TGCGCCAGCAGCCAAGGTGGTTCGGCAGGGTTGATTTCTGAAGCTTTCTTT. Translated, it gives CASSQGGSAGLISEAFF.

The J gene is TRBJ2-1, the V gene TRBV9; 9 bases agree with TRBD2. There are 17 residues in the CDR3. Germline V gene sequence: CDR1 SGDLS, CDR2 YYNGEE. Trimming removed 0 bases from V and 4 bases from J; junction bases left unmatched: 8. The CDR3 reads CASSVAPAGGPYNEQFF. CDR3 sequence (DNA): TGTGCCAGCAGCGTAGCTCCTGCGGGGGGGCCGTACAATGAGCAGTTCTTC.

The chain recombines TRBV7-4 with TRBJ1-1, with D tentatively TRBD1 (6 bases). Trimming cost V 0 bases and J 12 bases, with 14 bases left between them. The CDR3 is made up of 13 amino acids. CDR1 is SGHVT and CDR2 is SQSDAQ in the germline V gene. CDR3 sequence: CASSLAGDKMPFF. Here the CDR3 DNA reads TGTGCCAGCAGCTTAGCTGGGGACAAAATGCCTTTCTTT.

The chain has TRBV11-2 and TRBJ2-3, with TRBD2 matching over 13 bases. The CDR3 consists of 16 residues. Germline loops: CDR1 SGHAT, CDR2 FQNNGV. V was pared by 5 bases and J by 1 base, with 3 bases of the junction left unmatched. CDR3 bases: TGTGCCAGCAGCAGAGGACTAGCGGGGGGCACAGATACGCAGTATTTT. Translating it yields CASSRGLAGGTDTQYF.

This rearrangement joins TRBV28 to TRBJ2-7; D could derive from TRBD1 or TRBD2 (7 bases each). V was shortened by 7 bases and J by 8 bases, with 21 bases between the two germline ends. CDR1 MDHEN and CDR2 SYDVKM come from the germline V gene. The CDR3 is 14 amino acids. CDR3 coding DNA: TGTGCCAGCATGGGAGGGGGCGCGTTGTTCCAGCAGTACTTC. Translating it yields CASMGGGALFQQYF.

The genes are TRBV28 and TRBJ1-1; D is unclear. The CDR3 runs to 13 residues. V lost 10 bases and J 0 bases, leaving 12 bases between the germline ends. CDR1 is MDHEN and CDR2 is SYDVKM in the germline V gene. The CDR3 loop is CATRALLNTEAFF. Written as DNA, the CDR3 is TGTGCCACCCGGGCCCTCCTGAACACTGAAGCTTTCTTT.

This clone was detected only once. The chain uses TRBV7-2 and TRBJ2-7; 13 positions match TRBD2. This CDR3 comprises 14 residues. Germline V lookup: CDR1 SGHTA, CDR2 FQGNSA. V lost 5 bases, J lost 6 bases, and 4 bases stayed unmatched. The CDR3 sequence is CASSTGLAGAEQYF. The CDR3 nucleotides read TGTGCCAGCAGCACTGGACTAGCGGGGGCCGAGCAGTACTTC.